Given below is one T cell receptor (beta chain) in context. This sample stems from a study of cytotoxic CD8 clonotypes in ibrutinib-treated CLL. The overall study: Investigators reported 24 partial and 2 complete responses; after median roughly 70 months, roughly 15 patients remained remitted and approximately twelve progressed. Specimens for response were gathered following a median around a year of therapy, spanning 6 to 36. Mean productive templates were 255,043; mean productive rearrangements were around 86,000.

Profiled with immunoSEQ multiplex PCR; TCRdb holds only in-frame clones, not every one. The data contain 300,000 to 400,000 clones, about 61% of them singletons. Germline V lookup: CDR1 SGHVS, CDR2 FNYEAQ. V was clipped by 1 base and J by 5 bases; unmatched bases: 8. The CDR3 is made up of 15 amino acids. The receptor comes from a human donor with chronic lymphocytic leukemia. The material was PBMCs, obtained after 36 months of ibrutinib treatment. V is TRBV7-6 and J is TRBJ2-7; 7 bases agree with TRBD2. DNA for the CDR3: TGTGCCAGCAGCTTAGAAGCGGGGTCCGGGGACGAGCAGTACTTC. Its protein is CASSLEAGSGDEQYF.